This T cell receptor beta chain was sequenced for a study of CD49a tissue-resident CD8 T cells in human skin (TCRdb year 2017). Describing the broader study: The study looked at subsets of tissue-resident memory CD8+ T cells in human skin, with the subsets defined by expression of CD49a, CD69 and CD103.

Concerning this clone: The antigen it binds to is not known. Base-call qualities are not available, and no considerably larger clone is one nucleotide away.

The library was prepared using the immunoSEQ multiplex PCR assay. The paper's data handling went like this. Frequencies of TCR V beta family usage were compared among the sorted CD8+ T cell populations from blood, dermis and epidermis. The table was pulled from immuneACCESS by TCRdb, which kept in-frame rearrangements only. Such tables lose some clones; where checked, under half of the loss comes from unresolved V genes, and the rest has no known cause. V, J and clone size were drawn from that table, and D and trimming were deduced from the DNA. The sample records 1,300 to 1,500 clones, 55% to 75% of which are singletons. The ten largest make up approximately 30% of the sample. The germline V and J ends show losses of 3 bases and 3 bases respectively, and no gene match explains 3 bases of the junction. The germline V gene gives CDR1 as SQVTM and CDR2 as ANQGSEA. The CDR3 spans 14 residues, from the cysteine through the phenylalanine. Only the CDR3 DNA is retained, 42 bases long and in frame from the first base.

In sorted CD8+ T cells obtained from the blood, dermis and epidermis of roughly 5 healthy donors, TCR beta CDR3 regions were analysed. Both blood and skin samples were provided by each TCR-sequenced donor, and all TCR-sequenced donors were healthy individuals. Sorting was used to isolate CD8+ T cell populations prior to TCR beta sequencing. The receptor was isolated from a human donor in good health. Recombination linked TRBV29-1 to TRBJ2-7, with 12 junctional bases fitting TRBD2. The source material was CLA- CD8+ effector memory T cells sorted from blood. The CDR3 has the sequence CSVEGLAGFYEQYF. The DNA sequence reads TGCAGCGTTGAGGGACTAGCGGGTTTCTACGAGCAGTACTTC.